This T cell receptor (beta chain) was identified in a study of OX40 agonist ivuxolimab in advanced cancers. Study as a whole: Those enrolled were about 80% male, with a mean age of about 66 years and ages from roughly 23 to 79.

The table came from immunoSEQ multiplex PCR; TCRdb's copy has only in-frame clones and leaves some out. Among 65,000 to 95,000 clones listed, roughly 90% were seen once. This CDR3 spans 13 amino acids. Germline CDR1 is LNHDA and CDR2 is SQIVND (reference sequence). Trimming removed 5 bases at V and 5 bases at J, with 10 bases between. Notes on this clone: Antigen specificity is unknown.

Whole-study findings and limits: Within 6 weeks, CD4+ and CD8+ blood T cells expanded clonally at 0.1 to 3.0 mg/kg.

Patients with a history of autoimmune disease or on systemic immunosuppression were excluded. The receptor comes from an adult with an advanced solid tumor such as melanoma, head and neck, liver or kidney cancer. This chain connects TRBV19 to TRBJ2-1, with D uncertain. Sequencing was performed on CD4+ or CD8+ T cells sorted from blood, taken in a trial of the OX40 agonist ivuxolimab. The CDR3 here is CASSWSWDNEQFF. CDR3 sequence (DNA): TGTGCCAGTAGTTGGTCGTGGGACAATGAGCAGTTCTTC.